This entry is about one T cell receptor (beta chain). What it recognizes is unknown. Libraries for TCRalpha and TCRbeta carried sample barcodes and unique molecular identifiers via 5'RACE. TCRdb re-called the 5' RACE reads through MiXCR, storing one row per CDR3 protein. The sample gives 400,000 or so distinct CDR3 sequences, roughly 20% of which show up once; 7.5% to 10% is in the top ten. This sample is drawn from a study of T-cell memory formation after mild COVID-19. Study overall: TCR clusters showed largely donor specificity. Regarding the study as a whole: Some clones that responded turned up in pre-infection memory, which suggests that cross-reactive memory joined in. Clones that contracted from day 15 to 85 had balanced CD4/CD8; later expanders were CD4+ biased.

The CDR3 consists of 15 residues. CDR1 is SGHKS and CDR2 is YYEKEE in the germline V gene (reference sequence). The junction had 10 bases not matched to a gene; V was cut back by 3 bases and J by 6 bases. The sample consisted of PBMCs or a T cell subset sorted from them (not recorded which). This TCR was sampled from an adult woman who had mild COVID-19 (a few samples of this study predate the infection). Cell type and time point are not known. The J gene is TRBJ2-7, the V gene TRBV5-5; 9 positions match TRBD1. The DNA of the CDR3 is TGTGCCAGCAGCTCCCGCCAGGGACAGGGCTCCGAGCAGTACTTC. It is translated as CASSSRQGQGSEQYF. Supplemented by reference TRBV5-5 and TRBJ2-7, the full variable domain reads DAGVTQSPTHLIKTRGQQVTLRCSPISGHKSVSWYQQVLGQGPQFIFQYYEKEERGRGNFPDRFSARQFPNYSSELNVNALLLGDSALYLCASSSRQGQGSEQYFGPGTRLTVT.